This T cell receptor (beta chain) was retrieved from a study of blood T cell repertoires in COVID-19. Study summary: Sources were T cells, B-cell-depleted T cells, or PBMCs; the material itself was cDNA or gDNA.

Original processing notes: Researchers report that nucleated cell counts were estimated from reference gene primer amplification. Here immunoSEQ multiplex PCR was the method, and the copy in TCRdb shows in-frame clones only, minus some. D and trimming were read from the DNA, whereas the V and J calls and clone size are those reported in that table. Altogether roughly 380,000 clones are present, roughly 77% being singletons, with the ten largest covering roughly 1.2%. This CDR3 has 13 amino acids. Germline assignment: CDR1 SQVTM and CDR2 ANQGSEA. The V and J ends lost 1 base and 5 bases respectively, with 10 bases between them.

V and J are TRBV29-1 and TRBJ2-3; TRBD1 might be the D (6 bases). The sequence came from a human donor with acute or convalescent COVID-19. The donor label of this sample is uncertain. Sequencing input: peripheral blood. The CDR3 coding sequence is TGCAGCGTTGAAGTAGGCAGGGGAGATACGCAGTATTTT. This codes for CSVEVGRGDTQYF.